This record covers a single T cell receptor (beta chain). The data were taken from a study of blood T cell repertoires in COVID-19. Germline values: CDR1 LNHDA, CDR2 SQIVND (reference sequence). This CDR3 comprises 15 residues. The V segment lost 4 bases and the J segment 6 bases; nucleotides outside the gene matches: 10. Participant-given clinical history determined each cohort assignment. Sequenced by immunoSEQ multiplex PCR; TCRdb stores in-frame clones only, minus some. Of 430,000 or so clones listed, around 89% are singletons. The gene calls are TRBV19 and TRBJ2-3, with 7 bases fitting TRBD1. The sequenced material came from PBMCs or T cells enriched from blood (not recorded which). The receptor was isolated from a woman in her thirties or forties who had recovered from COVID-19. The CDR3 loop reads CASSTRDSPRDTQYF. The CDR3 nucleotides are TGTGCCAGTAGTACAAGGGACAGCCCCCGGGATACGCAGTATTTT.